The 24 T cell receptor beta chains presented below share a single source sample, sequenced in a study of cytomegalovirus exposure and HLA in healthy donors. The PCR employed 60 Vbeta primers together with 13 Jbeta primers. Using immunoSEQ multiplex PCR, the repertoire was profiled, and TCRdb retains in-frame clones only, with some absent. Across about 90,000 clones, the top ten clones capture 3% to 4% of the sample. The sequencing input was PBMCs. These receptors originate from a woman aged 30 to 39 in good health and CMV-seronegative.

CDR3 residues: CASSSRPQGGETQYF. CDR3 nucleotide sequence: TGTGCCAGCAGCTCCAGGCCCCAGGGGGGAGAGACCCAGTACTTC. This chain uses TRBV13 with TRBJ2-5, with a weak D call TRBD1 (7 bases). Germline assignment: CDR1 PRHDT and CDR2 FYEKMQ (reference sequence). V lost 4 bases and J 4 bases, leaving 16 bases between the germline ends. The CDR3 spans 15 residues.

To note about this clone: One end of the junction varies from germline; a read error may be responsible. This chain joins TRBV10-3 and TRBJ1-3, with 8 bases fitting TRBD1. Germline-derived CDR1 and CDR2 are ENHRY and SYGVKD. The CDR3 is 16 residues long. The CDR3 reads CAISERQGSSGNAIYF. DNA of the CDR3: TGTGCCATCAGTGAACGACAGGGGAGCTCTGGAAACGCCATATATTTT.

This chain links TRBV29-1 with TRBJ2-1; TRBD2 matches 8 bases. Germline loops: CDR1 SQVTM, CDR2 ANQGSEA. Trimming cost V 3 bases and J 4 bases; bases outside gene matches: 5. This CDR3 has 14 residues. The CDR3 DNA is TGCAGCGTTGACGGGGGGGACGGGTACAATGAGCAGTTCTTC. It translates to CSVDGGDGYNEQFF.

The chain is built from TRBV6-1 and TRBJ1-2; 8 bases align to TRBD1. With 0 bases clipped from V and 8 bases from J, the junction kept 2 bases outside the gene matches. The CDR3 is 13 amino acids. In germline, CDR1 is MNHNS, CDR2 SASEGT. CDR3 residues: CASSEAWDRGYTF. The CDR3 bases are TGTGCCAGCAGTGAAGCCTGGGACAGGGGCTACACCTTC.

This chain's CDR3 is CASSRQTGRQPQHF. For the CDR3, the DNA is TGTGCCAGCAGTAGGCAGACAGGGCGTCAGCCCCAGCATTTT. The V gene is TRBV28, the J gene TRBJ1-5; TRBD1 aligns across 7 bases. The CDR3 totals 14 residues. Unmatched junction bases numbered 7, after V lost 5 bases and J lost 6 bases. Germline V gives CDR1 MDHEN, CDR2 SYDVKM. Supplemented by reference TRBV28 and TRBJ1-5, the full variable domain reads DVKVTQSSRYLVKRTGEKVFLECVQDMDHENMFWYRQDPGLGLRLIYFSYDVKMKEKGDIPEGYSVSREKKERFSLILESASTNQTSMYLCASSRQTGRQPQHFGDGTRLSIL.

The rearrangement uses TRBV6-1 and TRBJ2-7, with TRBD2 matching 10 bases. The CDR3 contains 18 residues. Germline V lookup: CDR1 MNHNS, CDR2 SASEGT. Trimming cost V 4 bases and J 4 bases; bases outside gene matches: 16. The CDR3: CASSARLAGLGRGYEQYF. The DNA for the CDR3 is TGTGCCAGCAGTGCACGACTAGCGGGTCTAGGGCGGGGGTACGAGCAGTACTTC.

This chain joins TRBV2 and TRBJ2-1; D perhaps matches TRBD2 (5 bases). The CDR3 extends over 14 amino acids. Germline lookup yields CDR1 SNHLY and CDR2 FYNNEI. V shed 7 bases and J shed 5 bases, with 15 bases lying between them. The CDR3 DNA reads as TGTGCCAGCATCTTACTAGACATAAACAATGAGCAGTTCTTC. It is translated as CASILLDINNEQFF.

The J gene is TRBJ2-5, the V gene TRBV6-1; D perhaps matches TRBD1 (5 bases). Trimming took off 6 bases at V and 9 bases at J, with 17 bases between the two ends. The germline V gene encodes CDR1 MNHNS and CDR2 SASEGT. The CDR3 covers 13 residues. As DNA, the CDR3 is TGTGCCAGCAGAGGAGATCAGGGTTTGGCCCAGTACTTC. It yields the protein CASRGDQGLAQYF.

The chain uses TRBV10-3 and TRBJ1-6; a possible D gene is TRBD1 (6 bases). CDR1 and CDR2 from the germline V gene are ENHRY and SYGVKD. Trimming took 8 bases from V and 0 from J, leaving 8 bases between them. The CDR3 length is 14 residues. The CDR3 DNA is TGTGCCATCGGACAGCCCTCCTATAATTCACCCCTCCACTTT. Translation gives CAIGQPSYNSPLHF.

CDR3 bases: TGCGCCAGCAGCCAAGCCGGAGGGGCCGGCGAAGCTTTCTTT. Its protein product is CASSQAGGAGEAFF. The chain is built from TRBV4-1 and TRBJ1-1, with D possibly being TRBD1 (5 bases). This CDR3 is 14 amino acids long. Germline loops: CDR1 MGHRA, CDR2 YSYEKL. V gave up 1 base and J gave up 8 bases, with 14 bases separating them.

The rearrangement joins TRBV7-9 to TRBJ1-5, with D maybe TRBD1 (6 bases). V shed 1 base and J shed 5 bases, with 12 bases lying between them. Per the germline V gene, CDR1 is SEHNR and CDR2 is FQNEAQ (reference sequence). The CDR3 runs to 15 residues. The CDR3 coding sequence is TGTGCCAGCAGCTTAGGGGCAGGGGTTGATCAGCCCCAGCATTTT. It specifies CASSLGAGVDQPQHF.

The chain links TRBV7-6 to TRBJ2-5; 15 bases are a match to TRBD2. The CDR3 is 16 residues long. Germline-derived CDR1 and CDR2 are SGHVS and FNYEAQ. V trimming: 4 bases; J trimming: 4 bases; junction bases outside the gene matches: 4. The DNA for the CDR3 is TGTGCCAGCAGCTCCGGACTAGCGGGGGGGCCAGAGACCCAGTACTTC. It encodes CASSSGLAGGPETQYF.

The V gene is TRBV27, the J gene TRBJ2-7, with D perhaps matching TRBD1 (7 bases). From germline, CDR1 is MNHEY and CDR2 SMNVEV (reference sequence). V was trimmed by 4 bases and J by 3 bases, leaving 25 bases between them. The CDR3 has 18 amino acids. CDR3 loop: CASSSGDSPRDHHYEQYF. The CDR3 DNA reads TGTGCCAGCAGTTCAGGGGACAGTCCGCGGGACCATCACTACGAGCAGTACTTC.

This sequence joins TRBV19 and TRBJ2-2, with 8 positions matching TRBD2. V dropped 3 bases and J dropped 4; count of bases not matched to a gene: 7. Looked up from germline, CDR1 is LNHDA and CDR2 is SQIVND (reference sequence). The CDR3 loop spans 16 amino acids. The CDR3 is CASSIGSGEFTGELFF. The CDR3 DNA follows: TGTGCCAGTAGTATCGGTAGCGGGGAATTCACCGGGGAGCTGTTTTTT.

V usage is TRBV28 and J usage is TRBJ1-5; tentative D call: TRBD1 (5 bases). With 5 bases removed from V and 2 bases from J, the gap between germline ends came to 16 bases. The V gene's germline CDR1 is MDHEN and CDR2 SYDVKM. The CDR3 has 16 amino acids. Here the CDR3 reads CASSPPRGGGNQPQHF. DNA for the CDR3: TGTGCCAGCAGTCCACCCCGGGGGGGAGGCAATCAGCCCCAGCATTTT.

J is TRBJ2-6 and V is TRBV15; the D gene is possibly TRBD1 (5 bases). Germline assignment: CDR1 LNHNV and CDR2 YYDKDF (reference sequence). V lost 6 bases to trimming and J lost 3 bases, with 15 bases between them. The CDR3 covers 16 residues. The CDR3 region has the DNA TGTGCCACCAGTACCGTGACAGTATTTGGGGCCAACGTCCTGACTTTC. It encodes CATSTVTVFGANVLTF.

The chain joins TRBV18 to TRBJ1-4; 8 bases align to TRBD1. Trimming took 5 bases from V and 8 from J; bases not matched to a gene: 13. CDR3 length: 16 residues. Germline CDR1 and CDR2: KGHSH and LQKENI. CDR3 sequence (DNA): TGTGCCAGCTCAAGTCAACAGACAGGGGAAGCCGAAAAACTGTTTTTT. Translation gives CASSSQQTGEAEKLFF.

This chain joins TRBV7-3 and TRBJ2-1, with 10 positions matching TRBD2. V lost 2 bases and J lost 9; bases outside the gene matches: 7. The CDR3 has 15 residues. CDR1 and CDR2 (germline): SGHTA, FQGTGA. The CDR3 reads CASSLLAGVLGEQFF. The CDR3 DNA reads TGTGCCAGCAGCTTACTAGCGGGAGTGTTAGGTGAGCAGTTCTTC.

The rearrangement uses TRBV9 and TRBJ1-2; 8 nucleotides agree with TRBD1. Germline lookup yields CDR1 SGDLS and CDR2 YYNGEE. CDR3 length: 15 amino acids. V gave up 3 bases and J gave up 5 bases; unmatched junction bases: 9. In DNA form, the CDR3 reads TGTGCCAGCAGCGCAAGCAGGGGGCGTAGATATGGCTACACCTTC. This gives the protein CASSASRGRRYGYTF.

Comment on this clone: An end of the junction differs from the germline gene, which may be a read error. The sample contains more than one DNA sequence encoding this CDR3. V and J are TRBV27 and TRBJ1-1; 10 nucleotides align to TRBD1. The CDR3 length is 15 residues. Per germline, CDR1 MNHEY and CDR2 SMNVEV (reference sequence). The DNA of the CDR3 is TGTGCCAGCAGTTTAACGGACAGGGGGAACACTGAAGCTTTCTTC. Its translation: CASSLTDRGNTEAFF.

V is TRBV10-3 and J is TRBJ1-2; maybe TRBD1 (6 bases). V lost 6 bases, J lost 4 bases, and 15 bases lay in between. Germline V gene lookup returns CDR1 ENHRY and CDR2 SYGVKD. This CDR3 is built from 14 residues. Written as DNA, the CDR3 is TGTGCCATCAGGGGGGCACAGGATCCCTATGGCTACACCTTC. Translation: CAIRGAQDPYGYTF.

The V and J genes are TRBV5-1 and TRBJ2-7, with 8 nucleotides matching TRBD1. Germline CDR1 and CDR2: SGHRS and YFSETQ. The CDR3 has 14 residues. Trimming removed 2 bases from V and 7 bases from J; junction bases left unmatched: 8. CDR3 nucleotide sequence: TGCGCCAGCAGCTTATTTACAGGGGGAGAAGAGCAGTACTTC. It specifies CASSLFTGGEEQYF. The variable domain in full, with the rest retrieved from reference TRBV5-1 and TRBJ2-7, is KAGVTQTPRYLIKTRGQQVTLSCSPISGHRSVSWYQQTPGQGLQFLFEYFSETQRNKGNFPGRFSGRQFSNSRSEMNVSTLELGDSALYLCASSLFTGGEEQYFGPGTRLTVT.

This chain uses TRBV5-1 with TRBJ1-6; 8 bases match TRBD1. V dropped 3 bases and J dropped 7; count of bases not matched to a gene: 12. The CDR3 loop spans 17 amino acids. Germline CDR1 SGHRS, CDR2 YFSETQ. CDR3 residues: CASSSDGAGQVNSPLHF. CDR3 DNA sequence: TGCGCCAGCAGCTCGGACGGCGCGGGACAGGTGAATTCACCCCTCCACTTT.

The chain joins TRBV5-4 to TRBJ2-7, with 8 bases fitting TRBD2. The CDR3 covers 14 residues. V shed 4 bases and J 1 base; nucleotides not matched to a gene: 4. CDR1 and CDR2 (germline): SGHNT, YYREEE (reference sequence). The DNA of the CDR3 is TGTGCCAGCAGCCCCGGGACTAGATCCTACGAGCAGTACTTC. Translating it yields CASSPGTRSYEQYF.